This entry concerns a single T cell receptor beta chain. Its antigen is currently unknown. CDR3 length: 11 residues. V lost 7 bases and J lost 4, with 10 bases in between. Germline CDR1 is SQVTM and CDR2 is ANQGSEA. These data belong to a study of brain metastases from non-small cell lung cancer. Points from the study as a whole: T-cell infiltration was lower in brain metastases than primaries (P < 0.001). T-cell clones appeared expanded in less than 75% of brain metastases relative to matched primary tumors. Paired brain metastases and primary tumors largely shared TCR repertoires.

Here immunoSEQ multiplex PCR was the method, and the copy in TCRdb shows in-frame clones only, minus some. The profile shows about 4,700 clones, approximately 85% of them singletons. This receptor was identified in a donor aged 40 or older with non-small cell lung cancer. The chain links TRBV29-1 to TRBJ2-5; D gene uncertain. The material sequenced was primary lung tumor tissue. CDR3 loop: CSAKVRETQYF. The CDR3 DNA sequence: TGCAGCGCTAAGGTCAGAGAGACCCAGTACTTC.